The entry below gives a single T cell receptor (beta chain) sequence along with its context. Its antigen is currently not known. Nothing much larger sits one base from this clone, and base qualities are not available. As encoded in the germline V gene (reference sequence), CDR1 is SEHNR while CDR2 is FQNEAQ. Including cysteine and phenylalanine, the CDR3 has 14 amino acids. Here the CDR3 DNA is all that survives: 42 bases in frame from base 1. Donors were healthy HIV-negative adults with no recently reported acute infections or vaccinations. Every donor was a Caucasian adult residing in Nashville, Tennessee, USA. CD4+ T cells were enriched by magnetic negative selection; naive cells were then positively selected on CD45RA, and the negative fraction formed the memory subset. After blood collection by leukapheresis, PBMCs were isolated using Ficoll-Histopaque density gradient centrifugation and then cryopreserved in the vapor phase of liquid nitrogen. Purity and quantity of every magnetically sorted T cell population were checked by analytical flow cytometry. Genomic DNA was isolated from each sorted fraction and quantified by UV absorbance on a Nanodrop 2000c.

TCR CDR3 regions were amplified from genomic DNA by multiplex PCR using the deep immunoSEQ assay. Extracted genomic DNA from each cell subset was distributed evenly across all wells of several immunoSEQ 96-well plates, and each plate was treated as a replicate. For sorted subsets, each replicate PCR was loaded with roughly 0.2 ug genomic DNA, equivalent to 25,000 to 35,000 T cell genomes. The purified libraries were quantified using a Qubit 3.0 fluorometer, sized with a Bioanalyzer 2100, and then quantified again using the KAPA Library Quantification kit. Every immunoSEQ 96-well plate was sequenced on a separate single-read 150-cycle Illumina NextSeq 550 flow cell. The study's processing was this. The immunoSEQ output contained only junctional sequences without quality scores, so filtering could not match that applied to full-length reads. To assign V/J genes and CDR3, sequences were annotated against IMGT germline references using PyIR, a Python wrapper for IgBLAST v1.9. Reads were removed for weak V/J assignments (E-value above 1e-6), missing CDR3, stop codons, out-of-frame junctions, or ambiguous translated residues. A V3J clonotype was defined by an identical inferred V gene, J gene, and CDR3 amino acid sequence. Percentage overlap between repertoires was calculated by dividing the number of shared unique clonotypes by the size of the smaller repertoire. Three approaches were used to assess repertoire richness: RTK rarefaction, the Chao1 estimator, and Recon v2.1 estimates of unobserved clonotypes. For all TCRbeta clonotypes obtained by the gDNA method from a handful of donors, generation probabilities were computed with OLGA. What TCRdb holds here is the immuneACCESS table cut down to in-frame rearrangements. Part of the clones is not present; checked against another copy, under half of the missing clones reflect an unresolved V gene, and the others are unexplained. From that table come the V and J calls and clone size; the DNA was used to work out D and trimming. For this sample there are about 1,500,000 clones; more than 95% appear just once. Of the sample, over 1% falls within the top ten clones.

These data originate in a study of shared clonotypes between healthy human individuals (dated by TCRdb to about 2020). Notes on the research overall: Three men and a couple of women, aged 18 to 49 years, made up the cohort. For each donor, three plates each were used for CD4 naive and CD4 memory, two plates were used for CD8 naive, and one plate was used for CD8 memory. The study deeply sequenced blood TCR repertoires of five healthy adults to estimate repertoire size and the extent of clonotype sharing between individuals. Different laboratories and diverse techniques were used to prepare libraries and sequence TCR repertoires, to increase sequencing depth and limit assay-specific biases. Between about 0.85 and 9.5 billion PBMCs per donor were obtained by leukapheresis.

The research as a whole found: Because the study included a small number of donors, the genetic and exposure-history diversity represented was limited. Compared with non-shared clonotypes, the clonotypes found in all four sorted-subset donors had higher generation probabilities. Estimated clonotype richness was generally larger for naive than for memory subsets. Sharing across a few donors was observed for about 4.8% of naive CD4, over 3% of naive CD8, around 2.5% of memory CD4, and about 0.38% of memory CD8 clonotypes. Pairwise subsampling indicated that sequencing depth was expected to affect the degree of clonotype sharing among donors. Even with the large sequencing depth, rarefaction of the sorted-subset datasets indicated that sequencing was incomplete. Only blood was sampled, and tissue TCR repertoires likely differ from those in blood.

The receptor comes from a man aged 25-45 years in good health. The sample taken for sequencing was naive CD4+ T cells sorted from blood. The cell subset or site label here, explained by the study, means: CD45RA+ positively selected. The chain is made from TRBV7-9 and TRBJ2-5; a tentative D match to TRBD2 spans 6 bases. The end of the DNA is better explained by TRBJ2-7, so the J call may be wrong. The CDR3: CASSYGGAPSEQYF. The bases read TGTGCCAGCAGCTACGGCGGGGCTCCCTCCGAGCAGTACTTC.